These 30 T cell receptor beta chains share one sample of origin, sequenced in a study of T cell changes during pregnancy in multiple sclerosis (dated by TCRdb to between 2017 and 2020). Library creation used the immunoSEQ multiplex PCR assay. TCRdb mirrors the immuneACCESS table, restricted to in-frame sequences. Some clones are absent from its copies; in checked studies, under half trace to an unresolved V gene, and the reason for the others is unknown. For this sample the table gives roughly 34,000 clones, of which 90% were detected only once. Around 0.4% of the sample belongs to the ten largest clones. Sequencing was performed on CD4+ T cells from peripheral blood mononuclear cells, taken in the second trimester of pregnancy. The receptors here all came from a female donor in good health, enrolled as a control in a pregnancy study.

This chain connects TRBV25-1 to TRBJ1-6; no clear D gene. V was shortened by 3 bases and J by 6 bases, with 12 bases between the two germline ends. Germline values: CDR1 MGHDK, CDR2 SYGVNS. CDR3 length equals 15 residues. The CDR3 is CASSDFAGANSPLHF. The CDR3 DNA sequence: TGTGCCAGCAGTGATTTTGCAGGTGCTAATTCACCCCTCCACTTT.

The genes are TRBV29-1 and TRBJ1-2; 12 bases are a match to TRBD1. The CDR3 is 14 residues long. CDR1 SQVTM and CDR2 ANQGSEA come from the germline V gene. The V segment lost 7 bases and the J segment 6 bases; nucleotides outside the gene matches: 9. For the CDR3, the DNA is TGCAGCGCCCGCCCCGGGACAGGGGGCGATGGCTACACCTTC. This translates into CSARPGTGGDGYTF.

V and J are TRBV7-2 and TRBJ2-4, with 13 positions matching TRBD2. Germline CDR1 and CDR2: SGHTA and FQGNSA. V shed 0 bases and J 16 bases; nucleotides not matched to a gene: 3. This CDR3 region has 13 residues. CDR3 bases: TGTGCCAGCAGCTTAGCGAAGGGACTAGCGGGATACTTC. It encodes CASSLAKGLAGYF.

The V and J genes are TRBV14 and TRBJ1-1; 8 nucleotides match TRBD1. Germline V gene sequence: CDR1 SGHDN, CDR2 FVKESK. V gave up 4 bases and J gave up 4 bases; unmatched junction bases: 5. This CDR3 is built from 14 residues. For the CDR3, the DNA is TGTGCCAGCAGCCTACAGGGGGGGGGCACTGAAGCTTTCTTT. Translating gives CASSLQGGGTEAFF.

The chain joins TRBV5-4 to TRBJ1-2; no definite D call. Between the trimmed V and J ends, which lost 3 bases and 4 bases, there was a span of 13 bases. Germline CDR1 is SGHNT and CDR2 is YYREEE (reference sequence). This CDR3 is built from 14 residues. CDR3 sequence: CASSSGLGGYGYTF. CDR3 nucleotides: TGTGCCAGCAGCTCAGGACTCGGCGGCTATGGCTACACCTTC.

The V call is TRBV14, the J call TRBJ2-7; D perhaps matches TRBD2 (7 bases). Trimming shortened V by 2 bases and J by 5 bases, and 13 bases separated the two germline ends. The CDR3 length is 14 residues. CDR1 and CDR2 (germline): SGHDN, FVKESK. CDR3 nucleotide sequence: TGTGCCAGCAGCCAAAACACGGGGGGCAACGAGCAGTACTTC. Its protein product is CASSQNTGGNEQYF. Supplemented by reference TRBV14 and TRBJ2-7, the full variable domain reads EAGVTQFPSHSVIEKGQTVTLRCDPISGHDNLYWYRRVMGKEIKFLLHFVKESKQDESGMPNNRFLAERTGGTYSTLKVQPAELEDSGVYFCASSQNTGGNEQYFGPGTRLTVT.

This rearrangement joins TRBV7-2 to TRBJ2-7; D is possibly TRBD2 (5 bases). The CDR3 sequence is 16 residues long. The germline V gene encodes CDR1 SGHTA and CDR2 FQGNSA. Trimming removed 5 bases from V and 5 bases from J, with 22 bases in between. CDR3 nucleotide sequence: TGTGCCAGCAGCAACCCCAAGGGCGGAGGAGCGGACGAGCAGTACTTC. Amino acid sequence: CASSNPKGGGADEQYF.

This clone has only a few counts. The V call is TRBV4-2, the J call TRBJ2-5; 11 nucleotides match TRBD2. Germline V gene sequence: CDR1 LGHNA, CDR2 YNFKEQ. Germline trimming cut 4 bases from V and 7 bases from J; bases unmatched to any gene: 14. The CDR3 covers 17 residues. The CDR3 sequence: CASSPVTSGGDPRTQYF. The CDR3 nucleotides are TGTGCCAGCAGCCCCGTTACTAGCGGGGGAGACCCCCGGACCCAGTACTTC.

The chain joins TRBV7-9 to TRBJ1-5, with D hard to call. Germline V CDR1 and CDR2: SEHNR, FQNEAQ (reference sequence). V shed 1 base and J shed 4 bases, with 11 bases lying between them. The CDR3 length is 15 residues. CDR3 bases: TGTGCCAGCAGCTTAGGAGGAGGAGGGAATCAGCCCCAGCATTTT. This codes for CASSLGGGGNQPQHF.

The V call is TRBV7-9, the J call TRBJ2-4, with a weak D call TRBD1 (6 bases). Germline V gene data show CDR1 as SEHNR and CDR2 as FQNEAQ (reference sequence). The V gene lost 5 bases and the J gene lost 8 bases, with 22 bases spanning the gap. This CDR3 comprises 16 residues. The CDR3 region has the DNA TGTGCCAGCAGCCAAAGGGCAGGGGTGCTCAGGGACATTCAGTACTTC. Its protein is CASSQRAGVLRDIQYF.

The chain is built from TRBV5-5 and TRBJ2-1; 10 bases fit TRBD2. V was pared by 0 bases and J by 8 bases, with 5 bases of the junction left unmatched. The CDR3 has 15 residues. Germline V gene lookup returns CDR1 SGHKS and CDR2 YYEKEE (reference sequence). CDR3: CASSLAGLAYHEQFF. CDR3 sequence (DNA): TGTGCCAGCAGCTTGGCGGGACTAGCGTATCATGAGCAGTTCTTC.

V gene TRBV9 combines with J gene TRBJ2-7, with a tentative D call TRBD1 (6 bases). Germline-derived CDR1 and CDR2 are SGDLS and YYNGEE. This CDR3 contains 15 residues. V lost 0 bases and J lost 7, with 17 bases in between. The CDR3 DNA is TGTGCCAGCAGCGTAGATGGGGGCCTTGCGTGGGAGCAGTACTTC. It encodes CASSVDGGLAWEQYF.

The V call is TRBV7-8, the J call TRBJ1-5; 7 bases fit TRBD1. The CDR3 extends over 14 amino acids. Germline CDR1 SGHVS, CDR2 FQNEAQ. V trimming: 10 bases; J trimming: 7 bases; junction bases outside the gene matches: 13. This CDR3 is CAKSDTGAYQPQHF. Written as DNA, the CDR3 is TGTGCCAAATCGGATACAGGGGCTTACCAGCCCCAGCATTTT.

V and J are TRBV6-5 and TRBJ1-3; D not certain. Germline V gene sequence: CDR1 MNHEY, CDR2 SVGAGI. V lost 8 bases and J lost 0, with 11 bases in between. This CDR3 has 14 residues. The CDR3 coding sequence is TGTGCCAGCCTTGAGGGCGGCTCTGGAAACACCATATATTTT. Translation: CASLEGGSGNTIYF.

This chain links TRBV23-1 with TRBJ1-2; 8 bases align to TRBD1. TRBV23-1 is labeled an ORF, and its function is uncertain. J gave up 2 bases and V 6 bases, and 17 bases lay outside the gene matches. CDR3 length: 18 residues. CDR3 amino acids: CASSRPSRQGARNYGYTF. The DNA of the CDR3 is TGCGCCAGCAGCCGGCCCTCGAGGCAGGGGGCGCGGAACTATGGCTACACCTTC.

This chain uses TRBV18 with TRBJ2-3, with 11 bases aligning to TRBD2. The CDR3 is made up of 15 amino acids. Trimming took 0 bases from V and 7 from J; bases not matched to a gene: 3. Germline values: CDR1 KGHSH, CDR2 LQKENI. CDR3 protein: CASSPPTSGIHTQYF. CDR3 nucleotides: TGTGCCAGCTCACCACCGACTAGCGGGATACATACGCAGTATTTT. The whole variable domain, remainder taken from reference TRBV18 and TRBJ2-3, is NAGVMQNPRHLVRRRGQEARLRCSPMKGHSHVYWYRQLPEEGLKFMVYLQKENIIDESGMPKERFSAEFPKEGPSILRIQQVVRGDSAAYFCASSPPTSGIHTQYFGPGTRLTVL.

The V gene is TRBV19, the J gene TRBJ1-3; D may be TRBD1 (6 bases). The V and J ends lost 8 bases and 0 bases respectively, with 11 bases between them. Germline V gene lookup returns CDR1 LNHDA and CDR2 SQIVND (reference sequence). This CDR3 has 14 amino acids. CDR3 coding DNA: TGTGCCAGTGATGGGGACAACTCTGGAAACACCATATATTTT. It is translated as CASDGDNSGNTIYF.

As to this clone: Other DNA variants within this sample encode the same CDR3. The chain joins TRBV7-6 to TRBJ2-1; TRBD1 might be the D (5 bases). The germline V gene encodes CDR1 SGHVS and CDR2 FNYEAQ. V was trimmed by 5 bases and J by 8 bases, leaving 22 bases between them. The CDR3 spans 16 residues. CDR3 DNA: TGTGCCAGCAGCCATCCTAGTGGGGCTACATCATATGAGCAGTTCTTC. Encoded protein: CASSHPSGATSYEQFF.

The rearrangement joins TRBV15 to TRBJ2-7, with D perhaps matching TRBD2 (6 bases). This CDR3 is 14 amino acids long. Germline loops: CDR1 LNHNV, CDR2 YYDKDF (reference sequence). Trimming pared 5 bases from V and 4 bases from J, leaving 15 bases between. Here the CDR3 reads CATSDTGGDYEQYF. The CDR3 bases are TGTGCCACCAGCGACACCGGAGGGGATTACGAGCAGTACTTC.

In DNA, the CDR3 is TGTGCCAGCAGCGTAGGTCCTCAGGTATTGAACACTGAAGCTTTCTTT. The encoded protein is CASSVGPQVLNTEAFF. The V call is TRBV9, the J call TRBJ1-1, with D unresolved. The germline V gene encodes CDR1 SGDLS and CDR2 YYNGEE. CDR3 length: 16 amino acids. V was clipped by 0 bases and J by 0 bases, with 12 bases between them.

This chain joins TRBV5-7 and TRBJ1-2, with a possible D match to TRBD1 (6 bases). TRBV5-7 is placed among ORFs of uncertain function. V was shortened by 3 bases and J by 1 base, with 13 bases between the two germline ends. The CDR3 contains 15 residues. The CDR3: CASSYTTGCNYGYTF. The CDR3, as DNA: TGTGCCAGCAGCTACACGACAGGTTGTAACTATGGCTACACCTTC.

This clone appeared a single time. The chain is built from TRBV5-1 and TRBJ2-7; a weak D match, TRBD2 (5 bases). V lost 1 base and J lost 3, with 14 bases in between. The CDR3 extends over 15 amino acids. The germline V gene encodes CDR1 SGHRS and CDR2 YFSETQ. The CDR3, as DNA: TGCGCCAGCAGCTTGATGGGCGGGTTCCACTACGAGCAGTACTTC. This gives the protein CASSLMGGFHYEQYF.

The CDR3, as DNA: TGTGCCAGCAGCTTCGGAAGACAGAACACTGAAGCTTTCTTT. Translating gives CASSFGRQNTEAFF. The chain links TRBV11-2 to TRBJ1-1, with D unclear. Germline V gene sequence: CDR1 SGHAT, CDR2 FQNNGV. V lost 3 bases and J 1 base, leaving 9 bases between the germline ends. This CDR3 spans 14 amino acids.

V usage is TRBV29-1 and J usage is TRBJ2-6, with D maybe TRBD1 (5 bases). The V and J ends lost 5 bases and 2 bases respectively, with 7 bases between them. The germline V gene encodes CDR1 SQVTM and CDR2 ANQGSEA. The CDR3 length is 13 residues. In DNA, the CDR3 is TGCAGCGTTAGGGGCCCTGGGGCCAACGTCCTGACTTTC. This encodes CSVRGPGANVLTF.

The chain uses TRBV5-4 and TRBJ2-1, with a possible D match to TRBD2 (5 bases). Trimming pared 7 bases from V and 0 bases from J, leaving 11 bases between. CDR3 size: 14 residues. From germline, CDR1 is SGHNT and CDR2 YYREEE (reference sequence). In DNA form, the CDR3 reads TGTGCCAGCGGACGAGCGGCCTCCTACAATGAGCAGTTCTTC. This translates into CASGRAASYNEQFF.

This chain connects TRBV6-5 to TRBJ2-1; TRBD2 matches 7 bases. CDR1 MNHEY and CDR2 SVGAGI come from the germline V gene. Losses at the gene ends were 7 bases for V and 5 bases for J; bases not matched to a gene: 8. This CDR3 is built from 14 residues. The CDR3 DNA reads TGTGCCAGCACGGGGCGGCTAGCGGACAATGAGCAGTTCTTC. Translation: CASTGRLADNEQFF.

V and J are TRBV6-5 and TRBJ2-1, with 7 positions matching TRBD1. The V gene's germline CDR1 is MNHEY and CDR2 SVGAGI. V lost 5 bases to trimming and J lost 5 bases; unmatched junction nucleotides: 6. The CDR3 loop spans 14 amino acids. The CDR3 spells CASSRSTGDNEQFF. The CDR3 DNA reads as TGTGCCAGCAGTCGATCCACAGGGGACAATGAGCAGTTCTTC.

This clone was seen a single time. V usage is TRBV6-4 and J usage is TRBJ1-2; TRBD1 matches 8 bases. Germline V gives CDR1 MRHNA, CDR2 SNTAGT. This CDR3 is 20 amino acids long. J lost 3 bases, V lost 0 bases, and 18 bases had no gene match. CDR3 nucleotide sequence: TGTGCCAGCAGTGACTCGAATTACCCCACCGCAGGGGGCAGCTACTATGGCTACACCTTC. Amino acids: CASSDSNYPTAGGSYYGYTF.

This clone appeared a few times. The genes are TRBV19 and TRBJ1-6, with TRBD1 identical over 7 bases. The trim removed 7 bases at V and 5 bases at J, leaving 8 bases unmatched. The CDR3 is 15 amino acids. Per the germline V gene, CDR1 is LNHDA and CDR2 is SQIVND (reference sequence). The CDR3 here is CASNRGDRDNSPLHF. CDR3 sequence (DNA): TGTGCCAGTAACAGGGGCGACAGGGATAATTCACCCCTCCACTTT.

A single count supports this clone. J is TRBJ1-2 and V is TRBV6-5; D is unclear. V lost 8 bases and J 2 bases, leaving 12 bases between the germline ends. The CDR3 consists of 13 residues. The germline gives CDR1 MNHEY, CDR2 SVGAGI. Written as DNA, the CDR3 is TGTGCCAGCCGAAGACATACAAACTATGGCTACACCTTC. This gives the protein CASRRHTNYGYTF.